Detailed here is one TCR beta chain. The antigen is not known. The entry originates in a study of beta chain features in type 1 diabetes. Study-level findings and limits: More deletions and fewer insertions at VDJ junctions were seen in type 1 diabetes patients.

The whole isolated RNA underwent reverse transcription, so sequencing captured expressed TCRB transcripts. Measured with immunoSEQ multiplex PCR; TCRdb has only the in-frame clones, and not every one. The data show roughly 610,000 clones, 15% seen once. With 2 bases removed from V and 6 bases from J, the gap between germline ends came to 10 bases. In germline, CDR1 is MGHDK, CDR2 SYGVNS. This CDR3 contains 13 residues. The rearrangement uses TRBV25-1 and TRBJ1-2; D remains ambiguous. Material: naive CD4+ T cells from blood. This TCR was sampled from a man between 18 and 29 years old in good health. DNA of the CDR3: TGTGCCAGCAGTGAAAGAACGGTGAATGGCTACACCTTC. It codes for CASSERTVNGYTF.